This T cell receptor (beta chain) was captured in a study of control samples from healthy donors and cancer patients. CDR1 SGHVS and CDR2 FNYEAQ come from the germline V gene. The length of the CDR3 is 15 residues. The trim removed 5 bases at V and 4 bases at J, leaving 10 bases unmatched. Some clones are missing from TCRdb's copy, which holds only in-frame ones; the method was immunoSEQ multiplex PCR. The sample has around 130,000 clones; roughly 94% are singletons. The sequence was collected from a man aged 30 to 45 in good health. The chain has TRBV7-6 and TRBJ2-5, with TRBD1 matching 7 bases. Source material: blood. This chain's CDR3 is CASSEQGTATETQYF. The CDR3 nucleotides are TGTGCCAGCAGCGAACAGGGGACGGCCACAGAGACCCAGTACTTC. The full variable domain, with the rest looked up from reference TRBV7-6 and TRBJ2-5, is GAGVSQSPRYKVTKRGQDVALRCDPISGHVSLYWYRQALGQGPEFLTYFNYEAQQDKSGLPNDRFSAERPEGSISTLTIQRTEQRDSAMYRCASSEQGTATETQYFGPGTRLLVL.